The rows below give T cell receptor beta chains drawn from one sample of a study of blood T cell repertoires in COVID-19. This table comes from immunoSEQ multiplex PCR, and its TCRdb copy is limited to in-frame clones, with some not included. The table has under 200,000 clones, 80% seen once. The sequencing sample was made of peripheral blood. These TCRs come from a man between 65 and 85 years old with active or convalescent COVID-19. The CDR3 runs from the conserved cysteine through the conserved F or W. The D gene is left open where the match is weak. Rows may omit the clone size; those that give it use once, few, many or a size class.

d_call	clone_size	j_call	v_call	cdr3_aa	cdr3_nt
TRBD2	-	TRBJ2-1	TRBV2	CASSEDLAGGNEQFF	TGTGCCAGCAGTGAAGATCTAGCGGGAGGTAATGAGCAGTTCTTC
TRBD1	-	TRBJ2-2	TRBV18	CASSPRLAGQGTGELFF	TGTGCCAGCTCACCACGCCTCGCTGGACAGGGGACCGGGGAGCTGTTTTTT
-	-	TRBJ1-5	TRBV6-6	CASSYDSNQPQHF	TGTGCCAGCAGCTATGATAGCAATCAGCCCCAGCATTTT
TRBD2	-	TRBJ2-7	TRBV7-6	CASSATSGYEQYF	TGTGCCAGCAGCGCAACTAGCGGATACGAGCAGTACTTC
-	-	TRBJ2-4	TRBV5-1	CASATGEVENIQYF	TGCGCCAGCGCCACGGGGGAGGTCGAAAACATTCAGTACTTC
TRBD1	-	TRBJ1-5	TRBV19	CASSTRQGGLGNQPQHF	TGTGCCAGTAGTACTCGACAGGGAGGTTTAGGCAATCAGCCCCAGCATTTT
TRBD2	-	TRBJ2-2	TRBV7-9	CASSFGVAGISTGELFF	TGTGCCAGCAGCTTTGGGGTAGCGGGAATTTCAACCGGGGAGCTGTTTTTT
-	-	TRBJ1-2	TRBV4-1	CASSRQERWEPGYGYTF	TGCGCCAGCAGCCGTCAGGAGCGCTGGGAGCCAGGCTATGGCTACACCTTC
-	-	TRBJ2-2	TRBV6-1	CASSEAVQIVAGELFF	TGTGCCAGCAGTGAAGCCGTACAGATTGTTGCCGGGGAGCTGTTTTTT
-	few	TRBJ2-2	TRBV7-8	CASSKRQKYDTGELFF	TGTGCCAGCAGCAAACGACAGAAATACGACACCGGGGAGCTGTTTTTT
TRBD1	-	TRBJ2-7	TRBV6-5	CASSYSTGAYEQYF	TGTGCCAGCAGTTACTCGACAGGGGCCTACGAGCAGTACTTC
TRBD2	once	TRBJ2-3	TRBV5-1	CASSLVAGGDTQYF	TGCGCCAGCAGCTTGGTGGCGGGGGGAGATACGCAGTATTTT
-	-	TRBJ1-5	TRBV6-5	CASRPWEGSNQPQHF	TGTGCCAGCAGACCTTGGGAGGGGAGCAATCAGCCCCAGCATTTT
TRBD2	-	TRBJ2-5	TRBV7-9	CASSSYLAGRWETQYF	TGTGCCAGCAGCTCGTACCTAGCGGGCCGTTGGGAGACCCAGTACTTC
TRBD1	-	TRBJ2-2	TRBV7-2	CASSTEGARGNTGELFF	TGTGCCAGCAGCACCGAGGGGGCCAGAGGGAACACCGGGGAGCTGTTTTTT
TRBD1	once	TRBJ1-5	TRBV28	CASMKSQGAGNQPQHF	TGTGCCAGCATGAAAAGCCAGGGGGCGGGCAATCAGCCCCAGCATTTT
-	few	TRBJ1-1	TRBV2	CASSEGRGTEAFF	TGTGCCAGCAGTGAGGGAAGGGGCACTGAAGCTTTCTTT
-	-	TRBJ1-1	TRBV6-5	CASSYTVNTEAFF	TGTGCCAGCAGTTACACGGTGAACACTGAAGCTTTCTTT
-	-	TRBJ2-7	TRBV24-1	CATPDRAYEQYF	TGTGCCACTCCCGACAGAGCCTACGAGCAGTACTTC
TRBD2	-	TRBJ2-1	TRBV19	CASSIQSGGANEQFF	TGTGCCAGTAGTATTCAAAGCGGGGGGGCCAATGAGCAGTTCTTC
TRBD2	-	TRBJ2-3	TRBV7-2	CASSLNGGGAGDTQYF	TGTGCCAGCAGCTTAAACGGCGGGGGGGCAGGAGATACGCAGTATTTT
TRBD1	-	TRBJ1-5	TRBV6-5	CASSPRQGGQPQHF	TGTGCCAGCAGTCCAAGACAGGGTGGTCAGCCCCAGCATTTT
TRBD2	once	TRBJ2-3	TRBV5-6	CASSSLAGGTDTQYF	TGTGCCAGCAGCTCTCTAGCGGGGGGCACAGATACGCAGTATTTT
TRBD1	-	TRBJ2-1	TRBV5-1	CASSLLQGALNEQFF	TGCGCCAGCAGCTTGTTACAGGGGGCGCTTAATGAGCAGTTCTTC
-	few	TRBJ2-7	TRBV18	CASSPQAGLGSNEQYF	TGTGCCAGCTCACCACAGGCAGGGTTAGGTTCAAACGAGCAGTACTTC
-	-	TRBJ1-6	TRBV5-1	CASSPGEINSPLHF	TGCGCCAGCAGCCCTGGGGAGATTAATTCACCCCTCCACTTT
-	-	TRBJ1-6	TRBV6-1	CASSDDRNSPLHF	TGTGCCAGCAGTGATGATCGGAATTCACCCCTCCACTTT
-	-	TRBJ2-5	TRBV20-1	CSASVPGFPGETQYF	TGCAGTGCTAGTGTACCCGGGTTCCCGGGGGAGACCCAGTACTTC
-	-	TRBJ2-2	TRBV6-5	CASSYRLANTGELFF	TGTGCCAGCAGTTACAGACTAGCGAACACCGGGGAGCTGTTTTTT
-	-	TRBJ1-1	TRBV13	CASSSQGRVRNTEAFF	TGTGCCAGCAGCTCCCAGGGGAGAGTTCGGAACACTGAAGCTTTCTTT
TRBD2	-	TRBJ2-1	TRBV7-2	CASSPMSGGIEQFF	TGTGCCAGCAGCCCGATGAGCGGGGGTATAGAGCAGTTCTTC
TRBD1	once	TRBJ1-1	TRBV6-1	CASSGQGRTEAFF	TGTGCCAGCAGCGGACAGGGACGCACTGAAGCTTTCTTT
TRBD1	-	TRBJ2-2	TRBV24-1	CATSDQSGTGRNTGELFF	TGTGCCACCAGTGATCAATCCGGGACAGGGAGGAACACCGGGGAGCTGTTTTTT
TRBD2	-	TRBJ2-5	TRBV5-8	CASSPESGVRQETQYF	TGTGCCAGCAGCCCCGAAAGCGGGGTCAGGCAAGAGACCCAGTACTTC
TRBD2	-	TRBJ2-3	TRBV5-1	CASSLGAGGTDTQYF	TGCGCCAGCAGCTTAGGAGCGGGGGGCACAGATACGCAGTATTTT
-	few	TRBJ1-5	TRBV18	CASSPASNSNQPQHF	TGTGCCAGCTCACCAGCGTCAAATAGCAATCAGCCCCAGCATTTT
TRBD1	few	TRBJ1-2	TRBV2	CASNRDRLNYGYTF	TGTGCCAGCAATAGGGACAGATTAAATTATGGCTACACCTTC
-	-	TRBJ2-7	TRBV28	CATPRTETYEQYF	TGTGCCACCCCAAGGACAGAAACCTACGAGCAGTACTTC
TRBD1	-	TRBJ2-2	TRBV6-5	CASSYFPGQGLGELFF	TGTGCCAGCAGTTACTTCCCAGGACAGGGGCTCGGGGAGCTGTTTTTT
-	-	TRBJ1-2	TRBV15	CATSRVLGGRDSNYGYTF	TGTGCCACCAGCAGAGTATTGGGTGGTCGGGATTCTAACTATGGCTACACCTTC
-	-	TRBJ1-2	TRBV10-3	CAVGGDLLNGYTF	TGTGCCGTCGGGGGGGATTTGCTCAATGGCTACACCTTC
-	-	TRBJ1-6	TRBV28	CASSSNISPLHF	TGTGCCAGCAGTTCCAACATTTCACCCCTCCACTTT
TRBD1	-	TRBJ2-3	TRBV13	CASSRIGQGADTQYF	TGTGCCAGCAGCCGAATCGGACAGGGGGCAGATACGCAGTATTTT
-	-	TRBJ2-5	TRBV12-5	CASGPGGNQETQYF	TGTGCTAGTGGTCCGGGCGGGAACCAAGAGACCCAGTACTTC
-	-	TRBJ1-2	TRBV6-5	CASSYGQNGYGYTF	TGTGCCAGCAGTTACGGGCAGAATGGCTATGGCTACACCTTC